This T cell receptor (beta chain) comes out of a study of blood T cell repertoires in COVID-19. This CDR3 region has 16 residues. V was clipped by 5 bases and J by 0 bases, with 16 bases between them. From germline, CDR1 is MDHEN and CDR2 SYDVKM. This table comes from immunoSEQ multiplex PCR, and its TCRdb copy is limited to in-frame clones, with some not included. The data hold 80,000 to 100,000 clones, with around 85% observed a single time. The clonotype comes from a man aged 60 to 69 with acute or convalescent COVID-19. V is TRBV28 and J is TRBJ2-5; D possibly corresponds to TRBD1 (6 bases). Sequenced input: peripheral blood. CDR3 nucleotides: TGTGCCAGCAGTAGGTTCGGACAGACGAACCAAGAGACCCAGTACTTC. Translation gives CASSRFGQTNQETQYF.